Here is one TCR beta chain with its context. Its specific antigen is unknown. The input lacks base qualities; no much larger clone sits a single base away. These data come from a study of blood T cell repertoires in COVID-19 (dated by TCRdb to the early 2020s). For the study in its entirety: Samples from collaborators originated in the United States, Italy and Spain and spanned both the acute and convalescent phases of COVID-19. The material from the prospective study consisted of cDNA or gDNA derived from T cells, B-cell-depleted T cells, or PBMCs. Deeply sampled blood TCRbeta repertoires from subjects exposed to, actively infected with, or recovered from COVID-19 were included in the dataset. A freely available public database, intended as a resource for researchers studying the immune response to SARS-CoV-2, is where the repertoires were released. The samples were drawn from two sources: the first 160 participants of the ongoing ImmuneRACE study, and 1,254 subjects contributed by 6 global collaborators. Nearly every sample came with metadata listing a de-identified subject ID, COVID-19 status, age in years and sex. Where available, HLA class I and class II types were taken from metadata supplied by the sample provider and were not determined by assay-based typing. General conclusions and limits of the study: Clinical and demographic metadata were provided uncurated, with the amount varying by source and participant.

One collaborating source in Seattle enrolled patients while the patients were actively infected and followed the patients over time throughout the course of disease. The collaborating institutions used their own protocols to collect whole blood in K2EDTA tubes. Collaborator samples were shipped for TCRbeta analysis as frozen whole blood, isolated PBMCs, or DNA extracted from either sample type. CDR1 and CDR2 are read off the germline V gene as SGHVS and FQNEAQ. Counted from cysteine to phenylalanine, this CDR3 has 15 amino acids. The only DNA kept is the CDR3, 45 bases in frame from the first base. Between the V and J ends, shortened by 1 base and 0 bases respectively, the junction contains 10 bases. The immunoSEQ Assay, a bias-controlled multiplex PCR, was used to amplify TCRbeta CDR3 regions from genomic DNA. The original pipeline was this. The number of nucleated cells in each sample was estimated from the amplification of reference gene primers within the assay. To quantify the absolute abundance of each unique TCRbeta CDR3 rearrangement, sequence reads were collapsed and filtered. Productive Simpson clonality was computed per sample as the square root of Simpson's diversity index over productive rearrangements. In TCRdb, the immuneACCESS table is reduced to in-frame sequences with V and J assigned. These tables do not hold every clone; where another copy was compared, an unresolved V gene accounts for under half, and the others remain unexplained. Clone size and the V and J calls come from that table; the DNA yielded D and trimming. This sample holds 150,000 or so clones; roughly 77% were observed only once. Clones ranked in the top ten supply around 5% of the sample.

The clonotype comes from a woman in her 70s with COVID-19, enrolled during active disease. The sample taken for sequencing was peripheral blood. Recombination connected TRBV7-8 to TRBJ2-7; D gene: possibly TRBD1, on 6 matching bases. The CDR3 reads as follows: CASSLGQASSYEQYF. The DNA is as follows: TGTGCCAGCAGCTTAGGACAGGCCAGCTCCTACGAGCAGTACTTC. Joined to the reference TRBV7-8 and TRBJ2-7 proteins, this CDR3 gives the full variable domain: GAGVSQSPRYKVAKRGQDVALRCDPISGHVSLFWYQQALGQGPEFLTYFQNEAQLDKSGLPSDRFFAERPEGSVSTLKIQRTQQEDSAVYLCASSLGQASSYEQYFGPGTRLTVT.